The clone carrying this T cell receptor (beta chain) was counted at least ten times. Its matching antigen is unknown. Unique molecular identifiers were present on the cDNA, and a universal primer site came from template switching. TCRdb re-analysed the 5' RACE reads in MiXCR, keeping a single row per CDR3 protein. The table has roughly 750,000 distinct CDR3 sequences, around 20% seen once. The CDR3 is made up of 13 amino acids. CDR1 SEHNR and CDR2 FQNEAQ come from the germline V gene (reference sequence). V gave up 5 bases and J gave up 2 bases, with 8 bases separating them. The sample belongs to a study of identical twins. General observations from the study: Those out-of-frame alpha sequences shared by twins showed an excess of low generation probability.

These data also featured in a second study, about T cells expressing NK-cell markers. That work adds: Where several donors were concerned, these clonotypes also led the CD3+CD56-NKG2C+ fraction. HCMV specificity of expanded NKG2C+ T cell clones remained unclear.

The sequence came from a woman aged 18-29 years in good health. The sequencing input was PBMCs. The chain carries TRBV7-9 and TRBJ2-3; D is possibly TRBD2 (6 bases). DNA for the CDR3: TGTGCCAGCAGCGGGCGGGACACAGATACGCAGTATTTT. Amino acids: CASSGRDTDTQYF.